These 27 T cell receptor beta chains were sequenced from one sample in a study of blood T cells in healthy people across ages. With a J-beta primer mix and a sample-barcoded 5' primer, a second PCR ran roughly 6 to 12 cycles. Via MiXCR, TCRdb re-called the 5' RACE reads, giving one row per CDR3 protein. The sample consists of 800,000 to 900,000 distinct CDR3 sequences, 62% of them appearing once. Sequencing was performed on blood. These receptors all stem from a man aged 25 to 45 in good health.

Here the CDR3 reads CASSQDRFGSYEQYF. Written as DNA, the CDR3 is TGCGCCAGCAGCCAAGATCGGTTCGGATCCTACGAGCAGTACTTC. The J gene is TRBJ2-7, the V gene TRBV4-3; no clear D gene. The length of the CDR3 is 15 residues. The germline V gene encodes CDR1 LGHNA and CDR2 YSLEER. V shed 0 bases and J shed 1 base, with 10 bases lying between them.

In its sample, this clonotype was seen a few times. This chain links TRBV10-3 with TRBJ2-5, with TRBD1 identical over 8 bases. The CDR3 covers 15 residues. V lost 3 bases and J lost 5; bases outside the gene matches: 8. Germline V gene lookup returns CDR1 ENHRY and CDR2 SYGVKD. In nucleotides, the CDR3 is TGTGCCATCAGTGATAATTCCAGGGGGCCTGAGACCCAGTACTTC. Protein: CAISDNSRGPETQYF.

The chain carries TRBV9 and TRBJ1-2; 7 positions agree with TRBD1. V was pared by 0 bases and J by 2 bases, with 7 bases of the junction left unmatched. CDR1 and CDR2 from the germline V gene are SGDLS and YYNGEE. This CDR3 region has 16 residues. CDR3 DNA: TGTGCCAGCAGCGTAGAGCCTCGGGACAGCAACTATGGCTACACCTTC. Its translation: CASSVEPRDSNYGYTF.

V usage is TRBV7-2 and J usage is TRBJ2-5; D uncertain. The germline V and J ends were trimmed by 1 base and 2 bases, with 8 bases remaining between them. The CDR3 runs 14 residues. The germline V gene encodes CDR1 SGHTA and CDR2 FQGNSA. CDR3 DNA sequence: TGTGCCAGCAGCTTAGTGCCGCTACAAGAGACCCAGTACTTC. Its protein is CASSLVPLQETQYF.

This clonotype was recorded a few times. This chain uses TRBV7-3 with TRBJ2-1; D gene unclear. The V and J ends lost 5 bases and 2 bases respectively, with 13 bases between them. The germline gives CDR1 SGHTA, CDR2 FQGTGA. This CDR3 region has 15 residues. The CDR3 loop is CASSLQHSAYNEQFF. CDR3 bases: TGTGCCAGCAGCCTCCAACACAGCGCCTACAATGAGCAGTTCTTC. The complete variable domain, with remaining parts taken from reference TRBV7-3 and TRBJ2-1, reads GAGVSQTPSNKVTEKGKYVELRCDPISGHTALYWYRQSLGQGPEFLIYFQGTGAADDSGLPNDRFFAVRPEGSVSTLKIQRTERGDSAVYLCASSLQHSAYNEQFFGPGTRLTVL.

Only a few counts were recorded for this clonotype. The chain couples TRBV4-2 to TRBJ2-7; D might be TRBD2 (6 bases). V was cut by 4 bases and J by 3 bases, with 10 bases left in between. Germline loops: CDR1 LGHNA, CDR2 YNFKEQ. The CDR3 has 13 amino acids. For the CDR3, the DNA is TGTGCCAGCAGCCCGGGACTTCACTACGAGCAGTACTTC. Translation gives CASSPGLHYEQYF.

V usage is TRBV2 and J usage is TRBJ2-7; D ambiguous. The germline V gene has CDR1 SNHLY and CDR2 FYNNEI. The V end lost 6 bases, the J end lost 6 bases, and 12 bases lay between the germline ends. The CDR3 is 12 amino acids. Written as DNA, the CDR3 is TGTGCCAGCAGGGTAGGGTTGAGCGAGCAGTACTTC. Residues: CASRVGLSEQYF.

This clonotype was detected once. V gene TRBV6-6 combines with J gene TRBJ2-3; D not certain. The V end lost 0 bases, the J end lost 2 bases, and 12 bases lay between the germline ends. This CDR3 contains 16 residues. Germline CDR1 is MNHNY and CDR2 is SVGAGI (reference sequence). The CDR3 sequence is CASSYSSADLTDTQYF. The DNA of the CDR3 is TGTGCCAGCAGTTACTCGAGTGCGGACCTCACAGATACGCAGTATTTT.

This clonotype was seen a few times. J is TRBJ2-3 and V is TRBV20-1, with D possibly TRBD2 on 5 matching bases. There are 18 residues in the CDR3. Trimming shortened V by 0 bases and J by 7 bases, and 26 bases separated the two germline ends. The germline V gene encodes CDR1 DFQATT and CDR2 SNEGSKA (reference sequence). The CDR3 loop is CSARDRYRSAPRGNTQYF. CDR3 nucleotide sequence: TGCAGTGCTAGAGATAGGTATCGGAGCGCTCCCCGGGGAAATACGCAGTATTTT.

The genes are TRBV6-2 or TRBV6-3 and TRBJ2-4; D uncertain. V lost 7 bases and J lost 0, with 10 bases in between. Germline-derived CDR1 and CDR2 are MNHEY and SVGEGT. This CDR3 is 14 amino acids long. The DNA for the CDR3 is TGTGCCAGCAAGCAGCCAAAAGCCAAAAACATTCAGTACTTC. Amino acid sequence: CASKQPKAKNIQYF.

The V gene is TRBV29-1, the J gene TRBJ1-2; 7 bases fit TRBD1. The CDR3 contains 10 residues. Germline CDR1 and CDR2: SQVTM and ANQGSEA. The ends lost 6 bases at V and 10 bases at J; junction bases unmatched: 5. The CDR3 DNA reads TGCAGCGTCGCAGACAGGGACTACACCTTC. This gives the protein CSVADRDYTF.

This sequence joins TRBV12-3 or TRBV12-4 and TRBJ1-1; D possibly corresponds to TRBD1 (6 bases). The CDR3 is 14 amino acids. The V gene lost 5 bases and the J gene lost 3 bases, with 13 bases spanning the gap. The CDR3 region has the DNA TGTGCCAGCAGTCTCGCCAGGGGACACACTGAAGCTTTCTTT. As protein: CASSLARGHTEAFF.

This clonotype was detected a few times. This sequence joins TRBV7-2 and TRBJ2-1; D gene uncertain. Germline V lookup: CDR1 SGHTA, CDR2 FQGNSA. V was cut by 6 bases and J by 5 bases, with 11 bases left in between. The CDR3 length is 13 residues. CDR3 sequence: CASRKGLNNEQFF. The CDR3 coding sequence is TGTGCCAGCAGGAAAGGGTTAAACAATGAGCAGTTCTTC.

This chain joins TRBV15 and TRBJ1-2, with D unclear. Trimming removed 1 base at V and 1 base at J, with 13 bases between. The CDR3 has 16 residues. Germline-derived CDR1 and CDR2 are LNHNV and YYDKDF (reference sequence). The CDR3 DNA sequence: TGTGCCACCAGCAGAGCATATCACCGCTTTAACTATGGCTACACCTTC. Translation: CATSRAYHRFNYGYTF. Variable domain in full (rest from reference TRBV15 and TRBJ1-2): DAMVIQNPRYQVTQFGKPVTLSCSQTLNHNVMYWYQQKSSQAPKLLFHYYDKDFNNEADTPDNFQSRRPNTSFCFLDIRSPGLGDTAMYLCATSRAYHRFNYGYTFGSGTRLTVV.

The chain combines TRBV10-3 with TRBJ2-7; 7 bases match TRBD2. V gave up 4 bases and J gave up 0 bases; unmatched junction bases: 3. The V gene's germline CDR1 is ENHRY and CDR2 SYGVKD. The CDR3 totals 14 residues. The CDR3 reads CAISGGTNSYEQYF. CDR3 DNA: TGTGCCATCAGTGGCGGGACTAACTCCTACGAGCAGTACTTC.

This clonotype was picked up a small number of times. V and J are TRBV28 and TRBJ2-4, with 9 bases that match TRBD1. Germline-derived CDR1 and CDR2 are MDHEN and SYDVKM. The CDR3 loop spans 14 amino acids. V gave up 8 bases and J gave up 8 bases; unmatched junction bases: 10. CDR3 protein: CASGMGQGADIQYF. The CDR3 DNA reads TGTGCCAGCGGGATGGGACAGGGTGCGGACATTCAGTACTTC.

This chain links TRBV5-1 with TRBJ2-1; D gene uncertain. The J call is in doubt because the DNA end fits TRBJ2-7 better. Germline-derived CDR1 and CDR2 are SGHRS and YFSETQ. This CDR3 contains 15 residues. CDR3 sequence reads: CASSLAQSSYNEQYF. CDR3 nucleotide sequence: TGCGCCAGCAGCTTGGCCCAGAGCTCCTACAATGAGCAGTACTTC.

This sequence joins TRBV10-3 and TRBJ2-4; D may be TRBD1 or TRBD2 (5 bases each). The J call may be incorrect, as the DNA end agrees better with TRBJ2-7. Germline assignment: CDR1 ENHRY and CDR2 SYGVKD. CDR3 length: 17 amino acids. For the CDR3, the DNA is TGTGCCATCAGTGAGTGGGGAGAGGGGCGCCTCCCCTACGAGCAGTACTTC. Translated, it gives CAISEWGEGRLPYEQYF.

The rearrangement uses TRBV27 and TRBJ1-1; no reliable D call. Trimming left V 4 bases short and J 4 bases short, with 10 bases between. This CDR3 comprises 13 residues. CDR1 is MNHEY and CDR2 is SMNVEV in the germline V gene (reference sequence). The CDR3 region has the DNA TGTGCCAGCAGTTCGAACCGGGGCACTGAAGCTTTCTTT. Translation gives CASSSNRGTEAFF.

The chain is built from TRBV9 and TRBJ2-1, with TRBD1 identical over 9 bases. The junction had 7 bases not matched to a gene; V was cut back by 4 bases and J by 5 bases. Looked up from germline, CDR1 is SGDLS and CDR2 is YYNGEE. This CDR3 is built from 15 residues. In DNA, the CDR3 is TGTGCCAGCAGCCCAAGGACAGGGGTTAACAATGAGCAGTTCTTC. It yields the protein CASSPRTGVNNEQFF.

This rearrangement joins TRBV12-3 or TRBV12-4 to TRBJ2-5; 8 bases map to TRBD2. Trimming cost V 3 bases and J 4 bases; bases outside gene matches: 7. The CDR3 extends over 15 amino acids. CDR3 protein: CASSFYRGGTETQYF. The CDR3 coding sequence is TGTGCCAGCAGTTTTTACCGGGGGGGGACAGAGACCCAGTACTTC.

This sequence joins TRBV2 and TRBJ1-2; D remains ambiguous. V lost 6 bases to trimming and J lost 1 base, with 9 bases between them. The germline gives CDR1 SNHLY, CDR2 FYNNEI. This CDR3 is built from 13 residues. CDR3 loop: CASRNQINYGYTF. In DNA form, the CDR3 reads TGTGCCAGCAGAAACCAGATTAACTATGGCTACACCTTC.

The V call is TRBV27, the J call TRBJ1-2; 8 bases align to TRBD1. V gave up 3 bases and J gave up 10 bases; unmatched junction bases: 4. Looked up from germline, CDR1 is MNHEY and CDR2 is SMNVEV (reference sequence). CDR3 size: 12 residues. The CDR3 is CASSLTGDDYTF. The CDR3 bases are TGTGCCAGCAGTTTGACAGGGGATGACTACACCTTC.

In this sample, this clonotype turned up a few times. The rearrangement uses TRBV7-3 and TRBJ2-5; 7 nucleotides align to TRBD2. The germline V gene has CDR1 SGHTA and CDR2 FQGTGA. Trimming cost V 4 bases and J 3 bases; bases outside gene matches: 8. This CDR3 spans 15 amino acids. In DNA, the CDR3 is TGTGCCAGCAGCTCTACTCAGCGGGGAGAAGAGACCCAGTACTTC. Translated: CASSSTQRGEETQYF.

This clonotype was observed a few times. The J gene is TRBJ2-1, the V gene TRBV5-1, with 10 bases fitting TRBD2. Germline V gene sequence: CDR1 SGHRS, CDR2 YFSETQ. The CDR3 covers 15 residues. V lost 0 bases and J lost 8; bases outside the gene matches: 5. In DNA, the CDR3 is TGCGCCAGCAGCTTGGTCCTAGCGGGGGAAGATGAGCAGTTCTTC. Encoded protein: CASSLVLAGEDEQFF.

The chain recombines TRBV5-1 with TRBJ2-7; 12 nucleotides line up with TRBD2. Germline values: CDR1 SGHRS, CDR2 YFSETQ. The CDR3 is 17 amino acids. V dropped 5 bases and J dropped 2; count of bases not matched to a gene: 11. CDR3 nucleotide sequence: TGCGCCAGCAGTTCCGGACTAGCGGGGCAAGCCACCTACGAGCAGTACTTC. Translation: CASSSGLAGQATYEQYF.

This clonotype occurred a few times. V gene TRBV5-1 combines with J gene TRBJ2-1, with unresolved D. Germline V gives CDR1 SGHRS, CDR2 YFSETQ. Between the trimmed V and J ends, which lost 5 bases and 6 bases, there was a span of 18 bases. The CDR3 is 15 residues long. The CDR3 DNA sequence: TGCGCCAGCAGTCTCGGGTCTCCGGACGGCAATGAGCAGTTCTTC. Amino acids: CASSLGSPDGNEQFF.